This T cell receptor (beta chain) was captured by sequencing in a study of PD-1 blockade in classical Hodgkin lymphoma. The time point is: newly diagnosed, previously untreated cHL patient sample. The study purified CD4+ T cells from thawed PBMCs using magnetic negative selection. Sequencing used immunoSEQ multiplex PCR; TCRdb keeps in-frame clones, though not all of them. Found here are nearly 35,000 clones, more than 85% of them singletons; the top ten hold 0.22%. Broader study findings: Relative to healthy donors, newly diagnosed patients reportedly had lower baseline TCR diversity, which was reported as lower still in relapsed/refractory patients.

Of note for this clone: The antigen remains undetermined.

Per germline, CDR1 KGHSH and CDR2 LQKENI. The CDR3 extends over 16 amino acids. With 3 bases removed from V and 0 bases from J, the gap between germline ends came to 12 bases. The source of this sequence is a human donor with classical Hodgkin lymphoma. This chain uses TRBV18 with TRBJ1-3; perhaps TRBD1 as D (5 bases). Sequencing was done on a sample of CD4+ T cells from blood. The CDR3 is CASSPTQGSSGNTIYF. In DNA, the CDR3 is TGTGCCAGCTCACCCACCCAGGGAAGCTCTGGAAACACCATATATTTT.